The present T cell receptor beta chain was sequenced within a study of cytomegalovirus exposure and HLA in healthy donors. Across the whole study: It was reported in a later analysis that the 90 to 150 validation repertoires used the same platform as the approximately 670 first-cohort repertoires.

Per the germline V gene, CDR1 is LNHDA and CDR2 is SQIVND (reference sequence). This CDR3 region has 16 residues. V lost 2 bases and J lost 0, with 11 bases in between. Assay: immunoSEQ multiplex PCR; the TCRdb copy retains only in-frame clones and omits some. The repertoire holds approximately 110,000 clones, with around 86% as singletons. This TCR was recovered from a woman between 18 and 30 years old in good health and CMV-seropositive. This chain uses TRBV19 with TRBJ1-3; D call uncertain. Specimen: PBMCs. The CDR3, as DNA: TGTGCCAGTAGTATACCGGCGGGCGACTCTGGAAACACCATATATTTT. Residues: CASSIPAGDSGNTIYF. Variable domain in full (rest from reference TRBV19 and TRBJ1-3): DGGITQSPKYLFRKEGQNVTLSCEQNLNHDAMYWYRQDPGQGLRLIYYSQIVNDFQKGDIAEGYSVSREKKESFPLTVTSAQKNPTAFYLCASSIPAGDSGNTIYFGEGSWLTVV.